The 14 T cell receptor beta chains presented below share a single source sample, sequenced in a study of graft-versus-host responses after intestinal transplantation. These receptors' targets are unknown. Sequencing used immunoSEQ multiplex PCR; TCRdb keeps in-frame clones, though not all of them. The sample lists roughly 120,000 clones; over 85% were seen once. The sample here was unstimulated CD4+ T cells sorted from spleen or lymph node cells, taken before transplant. Receptors were obtained from a human donor who was the organ donor for an intestinal transplant.

V gene TRBV2 combines with J gene TRBJ2-2, with a weak D call TRBD1 (7 bases). CDR1 SNHLY and CDR2 FYNNEI come from the germline V gene. Trimming cost V 9 bases and J 3 bases, with 17 bases left between them. The CDR3 is 15 amino acids. DNA of the CDR3: TGTGCCAGTAACCGACTAGGGGGCGACACCGGGGAGCTGTTTTTT. Its protein is CASNRLGGDTGELFF.

The V call is TRBV19, the J call TRBJ1-2; 7 positions agree with TRBD1. J gave up 6 bases and V 7 bases, and 5 bases lay outside the gene matches. The length of the CDR3 is 12 residues. CDR1 and CDR2 (germline): LNHDA, SQIVND (reference sequence). The CDR3 coding sequence is TGTGCCAGTAAGGGAACAGGGGATGGCTACACCTTC. It is translated as CASKGTGDGYTF.

The chain uses TRBV2 and TRBJ1-4; D is perhaps TRBD1 (5 bases). The CDR3 is 14 residues long. V was pared by 6 bases and J by 8 bases, with 16 bases between. The germline V gene has CDR1 SNHLY and CDR2 FYNNEI. The CDR3 region is CASSPNGGGEKLFF. The DNA for the CDR3 is TGTGCCAGCAGCCCAAATGGGGGGGGAGAAAAACTGTTTTTT.

The chain combines TRBV5-1 with TRBJ1-4; the D is unclear. There are 16 residues in the CDR3. Germline assignment: CDR1 SGHRS and CDR2 YFSETQ. V shed 0 bases and J shed 4 bases, with 13 bases lying between them. The CDR3 bases are TGCGCCAGCAGCTTGGCAGCGGGTCTCATTAATGAAAAACTGTTTTTT. Translating gives CASSLAAGLINEKLFF.

The CDR3 loop is CASSPSSSGKQYF. The CDR3 region has the DNA TGTGCCAGCAGTCCTTCCTCTAGCGGCAAGCAGTACTTC. The rearrangement joins TRBV6-1 to TRBJ2-7; 7 bases agree with TRBD2. The germline CDR1 and CDR2 sequences are MNHNS and SASEGT. CDR3 size: 13 residues. V was clipped by 5 bases and J by 8 bases; unmatched bases: 9.

This chain joins TRBV30 and TRBJ1-2; D ambiguous. CDR1 is GTSNPN and CDR2 is SVGIG in the germline V gene (reference sequence). This CDR3 comprises 12 residues. The V and J ends lost 0 bases and 4 bases respectively, with 6 bases between them. The CDR3 loop reads CAWSVWSYGYTF. The CDR3 DNA sequence: TGTGCCTGGAGTGTTTGGAGCTATGGCTACACCTTC.

This rearrangement joins TRBV4-3 to TRBJ2-3; D not resolved. Germline V gene lookup returns CDR1 LGHNA and CDR2 YSLEER. V lost 0 bases and J lost 5, with 6 bases in between. The CDR3 loop spans 13 amino acids. CDR3 amino acids: CASSQEAGDTQYF. The CDR3 DNA reads TGCGCCAGCAGCCAAGAAGCAGGAGATACGCAGTATTTT.

The chain uses TRBV5-1 and TRBJ1-4; TRBD1 matches 9 bases. V was clipped by 4 bases and J by 8 bases; unmatched bases: 9. CDR3 size: 15 residues. CDR1 is SGHRS, CDR2 YFSETQ, per germline. The DNA of the CDR3 is TGCGCCAGCAGCCCCCGGGACAGGGTAGGGGAAAAACTGTTTTTT. It specifies CASSPRDRVGEKLFF.

The chain is built from TRBV7-3 and TRBJ2-2, with 9 bases that match TRBD1. From germline, CDR1 is SGHTA and CDR2 FQGTGA. This CDR3 is built from 15 residues. V trimming: 4 bases; J trimming: 4 bases; junction bases outside the gene matches: 4. As DNA, the CDR3 is TGTGCCAGCAGCTCGGGACAGGGCCCCACCGGGGAGCTGTTTTTT. Its protein is CASSSGQGPTGELFF.

Comments on this clone: A junction end diverges from the germline sequence, so it may reflect a read error. V gene TRBV6-5 combines with J gene TRBJ1-3; TRBD1 matches at 7 bases. Per the germline V gene, CDR1 is MNHEY and CDR2 is SVGAGI. This CDR3 has 12 residues. The CDR3 DNA sequence: TGTGCCAGCAGTTCGGCGACAGGGCGGCATTTTTTT. It codes for CASSSATGRHFF.

In DNA, the CDR3 is TGTGCCAGCAGACAGACTAGCGAGGGTGAGCAGTACTTC. This gives the protein CASRQTSEGEQYF. The V and J genes are TRBV5-4 and TRBJ2-7, with 8 positions matching TRBD2. The J segment lost 7 bases and the V segment lost 5 bases, leaving 8 bases of the junction unmatched. This CDR3 is 13 amino acids long. CDR1 and CDR2 from the germline V gene are SGHNT and YYREEE (reference sequence).

V and J are TRBV11-2 and TRBJ2-7, with D perhaps matching TRBD2 (6 bases). Germline CDR1 and CDR2: SGHAT and FQNNGV. Trimming removed 3 bases from V and 4 bases from J, with 13 bases in between. The CDR3 consists of 14 residues. CDR3 loop: CASSFGHGGYEQYF. The CDR3 DNA follows: TGTGCCAGCAGCTTCGGCCACGGAGGGTACGAGCAGTACTTC.

The chain recombines TRBV20-1 with TRBJ1-1, with D unclear. The germline V gene encodes CDR1 DFQATT and CDR2 SNEGSKA (reference sequence). V lost 3 bases, J lost 5 bases, and 7 bases lay in between. The CDR3 is made up of 11 amino acids. CDR3 in DNA: TGCAGTGCTAGTGGGGTGACTGAAGCTTTCTTT. Its protein product is CSASGVTEAFF.

Ten or more counts support this clone. The J gene is TRBJ1-2, the V gene TRBV27; 12 nucleotides align to TRBD1. The CDR3 consists of 14 residues. Trimming cost V 5 bases and J 8 bases; bases outside gene matches: 6. The V gene's germline CDR1 is MNHEY and CDR2 SMNVEV (reference sequence). CDR3 sequence: CASSRYGTGGGYTF. DNA of the CDR3: TGTGCCAGCAGTCGATACGGGACAGGGGGCGGCTACACCTTC.